The rows below give T cell receptor beta chains drawn from one sample of a study of cytomegalovirus exposure and HLA in healthy donors. Here immunoSEQ multiplex PCR was the method, and the copy in TCRdb shows in-frame clones only, minus some. This sample's table reports more than 40,000 clones. Sequenced input: PBMCs. The receptors were gathered from a male donor in good health and CMV-seronegative. CDR3s include the opening cysteine and the closing phenylalanine or tryptophan. A D gene is named only where the DNA matches it firmly.

j_gene | d_gene | v_gene | CDR3nt | CDR3aa
TRBJ2-1 | TRBD1 | TRBV5-1 | TGCGCCAGCAGTACCGGGACAGGGTCTTACAATGAGCAGTTCTTC | CASSTGTGSYNEQFF
TRBJ1-2 | NA | TRBV4-3 | TGCGCCAGCAGCTCCCTCGCAGCGGTGGGCTACACCTTC | CASSSLAAVGYTF
TRBJ2-7 | NA | TRBV6-6 | TGTGCCAGCAGTTACTCGGCAGGGTCCTACGAGCAGTACTTC | CASSYSAGSYEQYF
TRBJ2-1 | NA | TRBV5-6 | TGTGCCAGCAGCTTGCAGGGAAGGTCCTACAATGAGCAGTTCTTC | CASSLQGRSYNEQFF
TRBJ1-5 | TRBD1 | TRBV4-1 | TGCGCCAGCAGCCTGGGACAGGGCAATCAGCCCCAGCATTTT | CASSLGQGNQPQHF
TRBJ2-2 | TRBD1 | TRBV5-1 | TGCGCCAGCAGCACCAGGGACAGGAACACCGGGGAGCTGTTTTTT | CASSTRDRNTGELFF
TRBJ2-7 | NA | TRBV6-5 | TGTGCCAGCAGCATCTCGGCAGGGGGGAGGAACGAGCAGTACTTC | CASSISAGGRNEQYF
TRBJ1-1 | TRBD1 | TRBV19 | TGTGCCAGTAGCCTCAACGGACAGGGAAGGAACACTGAAGCTTTCTTT | CASSLNGQGRNTEAFF
TRBJ1-4 | NA | TRBV6-5 | TGTGCCAGCAGTTACTCGACGGGGAAGAAACTGTTTTTT | CASSYSTGKKLFF
TRBJ1-2 | NA | TRBV14 | TGTGCCAGCAGCCAAAAAACAGTCGGGATCCATGGCTACACCTTC | CASSQKTVGIHGYTF
TRBJ1-2 | TRBD1 | TRBV6-6 | TGTGCCAGCAGTTTGACAGGGGATGGCTACACCTTC | CASSLTGDGYTF
TRBJ1-4 | TRBD1 | TRBV19 | TGTGCCAGTAGTATAGGTCCGGGACAGGGCTACGAAAAACTGTTTTTT | CASSIGPGQGYEKLFF
TRBJ2-7 | TRBD1 | TRBV6-5 | TGTGCCAGCAGTTACCAGGGGGCCCTTTACGAGCAGTACTTC | CASSYQGALYEQYF
TRBJ2-7 | NA | TRBV11-2 | TGTGCCAGCAGCTTTCGAGGGGGCTACGAGCAGTACTTC | CASSFRGGYEQYF
TRBJ2-7 | TRBD2 | TRBV15 | TGTGCCACCAGCCGAGGACTAGCGGGGAAAAAAGAGCAGTACTTC | CATSRGLAGKKEQYF
TRBJ2-3 | TRBD2 | TRBV18 | TGTGCCAGCTCACCGGCGGGGGGCACAGATACGCAGTATTTT | CASSPAGGTDTQYF